The 22 T cell receptor beta chains reported below all come from one sample, sequenced in a study of control samples from healthy donors and cancer patients. Sequenced by immunoSEQ multiplex PCR; TCRdb stores in-frame clones only, minus some. The table lists roughly 200,000 clones, around 94% of them singletons. Material for sequencing was blood. All receptors come from a man aged 45-65 years in good health.

V and J are TRBV10-1 and TRBJ1-2; TRBD1 might be the D (5 bases). The CDR3 length is 15 residues. Germline assignment: CDR1 WNHNN and CDR2 SYGVQD (reference sequence). With 3 bases removed from V and 8 bases from J, the gap between germline ends came to 19 bases. The CDR3 DNA follows: TGCGCCAGCAGTGACGGCGTCAGGGATTCGAGCGGCTACACCTTC. This sequence encodes CASSDGVRDSSGYTF.

This clone occurred once. The chain has TRBV19 and TRBJ1-3; D unresolved. The CDR3 consists of 13 residues. Germline V CDR1 and CDR2: LNHDA, SQIVND (reference sequence). Trimming removed 3 bases from V and 2 bases from J, with 5 bases in between. DNA for the CDR3: TGTGCCAGTAGTATCAAGACTGGAAACACCATATATTTT. Protein product: CASSIKTGNTIYF.

The V call is TRBV6-6, the J call TRBJ2-7; D may be TRBD1 (5 bases). The V end lost 7 bases, the J end lost 0 bases, and 13 bases lay between the germline ends. Germline V gene lookup returns CDR1 MNHNY and CDR2 SVGAGI (reference sequence). CDR3 size: 14 residues. The CDR3 reads CASKVTASSYEQYF. In DNA, the CDR3 is TGTGCCAGCAAAGTGACAGCTTCCTCCTACGAGCAGTACTTC.

The chain carries TRBV9 and TRBJ1-3; perhaps TRBD1 as D (6 bases). V lost 0 bases to trimming and J lost 0 bases, with 10 bases between them. This CDR3 contains 16 residues. CDR1 is SGDLS and CDR2 is YYNGEE in the germline V gene. In nucleotides, the CDR3 is TGTGCCAGCAGCGTAGAGGGGGACTTCTCTGGAAACACCATATATTTT. Encoded protein: CASSVEGDFSGNTIYF.

This clone was picked up one time. The chain is built from TRBV5-1 and TRBJ1-1; D unclear. In germline, CDR1 is SGHRS, CDR2 YFSETQ. V lost 4 bases and J lost 0, with 7 bases in between. This CDR3 comprises 13 residues. The chain's CDR3 is CASSRLVNTEAFF. The CDR3 coding sequence is TGCGCCAGCAGCCGACTGGTGAACACTGAAGCTTTCTTT. Looking up the rest from reference TRBV5-1 and TRBJ1-1 gives the full variable domain: KAGVTQTPRYLIKTRGQQVTLSCSPISGHRSVSWYQQTPGQGLQFLFEYFSETQRNKGNFPGRFSGRQFSNSRSEMNVSTLELGDSALYLCASSRLVNTEAFFGQGTRLTVV.

The rearrangement joins TRBV6-6 to TRBJ1-1; tentative D call: TRBD1 (5 bases). The CDR3 runs to 13 residues. Germline lookup yields CDR1 MNHNY and CDR2 SVGAGI (reference sequence). V lost 6 bases and J 6 bases, leaving 14 bases between the germline ends. CDR3 nucleotide sequence: TGTGCCAGCAGCCAGGGCCCAAGTCCTGAAGCTTTCTTT. Translated, it gives CASSQGPSPEAFF.

V and J are TRBV5-1 and TRBJ2-5, with unresolved D. Trimming shortened V by 4 bases and J by 5 bases, and 3 bases separated the two germline ends. Looked up from germline, CDR1 is SGHRS and CDR2 is YFSETQ. There are 10 residues in the CDR3. CDR3 amino acids: CASSRETQYF. CDR3 coding DNA: TGCGCCAGCAGCAGGGAGACCCAGTACTTC. Looking up the rest from reference TRBV5-1 and TRBJ2-5 gives the full variable domain: KAGVTQTPRYLIKTRGQQVTLSCSPISGHRSVSWYQQTPGQGLQFLFEYFSETQRNKGNFPGRFSGRQFSNSRSEMNVSTLELGDSALYLCASSRETQYFGPGTRLLVL.

This chain's CDR3 is CATSEGGRLNTEAFF. In DNA form, the CDR3 reads TGTGCCACCAGTGAGGGTGGACGGTTGAACACTGAAGCTTTCTTT. This chain uses TRBV24-1 with TRBJ1-1; D call uncertain. The V end was cut by 4 bases, the J end by 0 bases, with 11 bases between. CDR1 and CDR2 (germline): KGHDR, SFDVKD. This CDR3 region has 15 residues.

Remarks on this clone: One end of the junction does not line up with germline, which may come from a read error. This chain joins TRBV25-1 and TRBJ2-2; 8 positions agree with TRBD1. CDR1 and CDR2 (germline): MGHDK, SYGVNS. CDR3 length: 14 residues. The CDR3 reads CASRQGDGTGEPFF. CDR3 nucleotide sequence: TGTGCCAGCAGACAGGGGGATGGCACCGGGGAGCCGTTTTTT.

The J gene is TRBJ2-1, the V gene TRBV7-2; 11 bases align to TRBD2. The CDR3 sequence is 19 residues long. Germline CDR1 is SGHTA and CDR2 is FQGNSA. Trimming took 3 bases from V and 0 from J; bases not matched to a gene: 10. The CDR3 sequence is CASSLEGLAVRSSYNEQFF. DNA of the CDR3: TGTGCCAGCAGCTTGGAGGGACTAGCGGTAAGGAGCTCCTACAATGAGCAGTTCTTC.

A single count supports this clone. The same CDR3 can be traced to other DNA sequences in this sample. The chain has TRBV5-1 and TRBJ2-5; maybe TRBD1 (5 bases). The length of the CDR3 is 14 residues. Germline CDR1 and CDR2: SGHRS and YFSETQ. Trimming removed 1 base from V and 0 bases from J, with 7 bases in between. Here the CDR3 DNA reads TGCGCCAGCAGCTTGACAGGCCACCAAGAGACCCAGTACTTC. This encodes CASSLTGHQETQYF.

V is TRBV7-9 and J is TRBJ1-1, with D hard to call. Trimming left V 3 bases short and J 4 bases short, with 9 bases between. In germline, CDR1 is SEHNR, CDR2 FQNEAQ (reference sequence). The CDR3 covers 13 residues. CDR3: CASSFRGGTEAFF. CDR3 in DNA: TGTGCCAGCAGCTTTCGGGGTGGCACTGAAGCTTTCTTT.

The count of this clone is one. The chain has TRBV10-3 and TRBJ1-6; D not certain. V lost 6 bases and J lost 7, with 7 bases in between. Germline CDR1 ENHRY, CDR2 SYGVKD. The CDR3 is made up of 12 amino acids. The CDR3 reads CAIRGGNSPLHF. In nucleotides, the CDR3 is TGTGCCATCAGGGGAGGAAATTCACCCCTCCACTTT.

The chain has TRBV6-5 and TRBJ1-4; D not resolved. CDR1 and CDR2 (germline): MNHEY, SVGAGI. The length of the CDR3 is 12 residues. The V gene lost 6 bases and the J gene lost 4 bases, with 6 bases spanning the gap. CDR3 coding DNA: TGTGCCAGCAGGCGGTATAATGAAAAACTGTTTTTT. Amino acids: CASRRYNEKLFF.

The V call is TRBV2, the J call TRBJ2-5; D ambiguous. Germline V gene sequence: CDR1 SNHLY, CDR2 FYNNEI. V dropped 7 bases and J dropped 7 bases, with 16 bases sitting between them. CDR3 length equals 13 residues. CDR3 sequence (DNA): TGTGCCAGCAATACCGGATTAACTGGGACCCAGTACTTC. Translated, it gives CASNTGLTGTQYF.

This chain uses TRBV18 with TRBJ1-5, with D perhaps TRBD1 (5 bases). The germline V gene encodes CDR1 KGHSH and CDR2 LQKENI. The V and J ends lost 6 bases and 4 bases respectively, with 13 bases between them. The CDR3 extends over 14 amino acids. The CDR3 DNA reads TGTGCCAGCTCCCTCACAGGACCAAATCAGCCCCAGCATTTT. Translation: CASSLTGPNQPQHF.

The chain has TRBV10-1 and TRBJ1-1; D unresolved. V was shortened by 8 bases and J by 0 bases, with 10 bases between the two germline ends. The CDR3 has 13 residues. CDR1 is WNHNN, CDR2 SYGVQD, per germline (reference sequence). The CDR3 reads CASSTWVNTEAFF. In nucleotides, the CDR3 is TGCGCCAGCTCGACGTGGGTGAACACTGAAGCTTTCTTT.

The chain couples TRBV19 to TRBJ2-1, with 13 bases aligning to TRBD2. This CDR3 is built from 16 residues. In germline, CDR1 is LNHDA, CDR2 SQIVND (reference sequence). V trimming: 11 bases; J trimming: 4 bases; junction bases outside the gene matches: 11. CDR3: CAPRLAGGTIYNEQFF. In DNA, the CDR3 is TGTGCCCCTCGACTAGCGGGGGGAACCATTTACAATGAGCAGTTCTTC.

The chain carries TRBV7-9 and TRBJ1-2; 7 nucleotides match TRBD1. This CDR3 is built from 14 residues. V lost 6 bases, J lost 10 bases, and 14 bases stayed unmatched. Per the germline V gene, CDR1 is SEHNR and CDR2 is FQNEAQ (reference sequence). This CDR3 is CASRREQGIVDYTF. CDR3 in DNA: TGTGCCAGCAGGAGGGAACAGGGGATAGTAGACTACACCTTC.

The J gene is TRBJ1-4, the V gene TRBV6-5; 9 bases match TRBD1. Germline V lookup: CDR1 MNHEY, CDR2 SVGAGI. This CDR3 contains 14 residues. V was pared by 6 bases and J by 8 bases, with 7 bases of the junction left unmatched. As DNA, the CDR3 is TGTGCCAGCAGGCCACGGACAGGGGAGGAAAAACTGTTTTTT. Protein: CASRPRTGEEKLFF.

This chain joins TRBV27 and TRBJ1-5, with D possibly matching TRBD1 (5 bases). Germline V gene sequence: CDR1 MNHEY, CDR2 SMNVEV (reference sequence). Trimming removed 3 bases from V and 5 bases from J, with 11 bases in between. This CDR3 has 14 residues. As DNA, the CDR3 is TGTGCCAGCAGTTTCCAGGGTAAGGATCAGCCCCAGCATTTT. It translates to CASSFQGKDQPQHF.

The rearrangement uses TRBV5-1 and TRBJ2-7; 9 nucleotides align to TRBD1. Germline values: CDR1 SGHRS, CDR2 YFSETQ. V was clipped by 4 bases and J by 6 bases; unmatched bases: 8. The CDR3 covers 14 residues. CDR3 in amino acids: CASSLQGARGEQYF. The CDR3 DNA is TGCGCCAGCAGCCTACAGGGGGCGCGAGGCGAGCAGTACTTC.